The rows below give T cell receptor beta chains drawn from one sample of a study of technical replicates of blood from four donors. Assay: immunoSEQ multiplex PCR; the TCRdb copy retains only in-frame clones and omits some. The sample includes under 35,000 clones, over 85% of them seen just once. Sequenced input: PBMCs. The receptors derive from a human donor in good health. Some clones in this sample may be carry-over from other donors' samples. Each CDR3 is given with its conserved first and last residue. The order of the fields is J gene, V gene, CDR3 protein.

J: TRBJ2-7; V: TRBV6-5; CDR3: CASSSSGTGDHEQYF
J: TRBJ2-5; V: TRBV29-1; CDR3: CSVQTRPQETQYF
J: TRBJ1-1; V: TRBV15; CDR3: CATSRAVRGEAFF
J: TRBJ1-5; V: TRBV15; CDR3: CATSRSRAVGAQHF
J: TRBJ2-3; V: TRBV7-3; CDR3: CASSPGLAGDLTDTQYF
J: TRBJ2-3; V: TRBV10-3; CDR3: CAISPPSGGSDTQYF
J: TRBJ1-1; V: TRBV7-9; CDR3: CASSYAGSEGGEGFF
J: TRBJ2-2; V: TRBV11-3; CDR3: CASSTHRGTRGTGELFF
J: TRBJ1-2; V: TRBV7-9; CDR3: CASSLSTGNYGYTF
J: TRBJ2-7; V: TRBV6-5; CDR3: CASSVTSGDPYEQYF
J: TRBJ2-3; V: TRBV28; CDR3: CASSLGQDTDTQYF
J: TRBJ2-1; V: TRBV10-3; CDR3: CAISERGRGYNEQFF
J: TRBJ1-1; V: TRBV29-1; CDR3: CSVERSRGVNAFF
J: TRBJ2-3; V: TRBV7-9; CDR3: CASSLAGTSGGTDTQYF
J: TRBJ2-7; V: TRBV21-1; CDR3: CASSKSEGGSRYEQYF
J: TRBJ1-5; V: TRBV6-1; CDR3: CASRGTDSNQPQHF
J: TRBJ1-5; V: TRBV4-2; CDR3: CASSQEDREYQPQHF
J: TRBJ1-1; V: TRBV19; CDR3: CASSIRTGRSEAFF
J: TRBJ1-2; V: TRBV6-5; CDR3: CASSPRRWGYTF
J: TRBJ2-7; V: TRBV7-2; CDR3: CASSLGDHKASGVGYEQYF
J: TRBJ2-1; V: TRBV5-1; CDR3: CASSARLATNEQFF
J: TRBJ2-1; V: TRBV4-3; CDR3: CASSQDSAGGWNEQFF
J: TRBJ2-5; V: TRBV6-1; CDR3: CASSAGTTQETQYF
J: TRBJ1-6; V: TRBV28; CDR3: CASGTANSPLHF
J: TRBJ1-2; V: TRBV4-1; CDR3: CASSQGVLFTTYGYTF
J: TRBJ1-4; V: TRBV11-1; CDR3: CASRSGLNEKLFF
J: TRBJ1-2; V: TRBV7-2; CDR3: CASSYGGGSGYTF
J: TRBJ1-6; V: TRBV9; CDR3: CASSGGQGHSPLHF
J: TRBJ1-2; V: TRBV4-2; CDR3: CASSRGGGGPESGYTF
J: TRBJ2-3; V: TRBV2; CDR3: CASSIGTSGRTDTQYF
J: TRBJ2-2; V: TRBV12-5; CDR3: CASGLSLAGGPFTGELFF
J: TRBJ1-5; V: TRBV6-5; CDR3: CASSFLGQPQHF
J: TRBJ1-1; V: TRBV6-5; CDR3: CASSRQTVRTEAFF
J: TRBJ2-5; V: TRBV2; CDR3: CAGQTSLAQETQYF
J: TRBJ2-3; V: TRBV5-4; CDR3: CASSLTRWADTQYF
J: TRBJ1-6; V: TRBV6-5; CDR3: CASSLLTGQGGSPLHF
J: TRBJ2-2; V: TRBV30; CDR3: CAGASGRKTGELFF
J: TRBJ2-1; V: TRBV29-1; CDR3: CSVEYGGARYNEQFF
J: TRBJ2-7; V: TRBV5-1; CDR3: CASSLQGAQGAYEQYF
J: TRBJ1-3; V: TRBV4-2; CDR3: CASSQEGGGAGNTIYF
J: TRBJ2-7; V: TRBV6-5; CDR3: CASSYEPGQTYEQYF
J: TRBJ1-1; V: TRBV18; CDR3: CASSPFASGEAFF
J: TRBJ1-3; V: TRBV4-2; CDR3: CASSQTGGVVGTIYF
J: TRBJ1-6; V: TRBV5-1; CDR3: CASSVGDNSPLHF
J: TRBJ1-1; V: TRBV6-5; CDR3: CASSELTGTEAFF